Sequencing of this T cell receptor beta chain was carried out in a study of resident and recirculating memory T cells in vitiligo. The CDR3 has 15 residues. Germline V gene sequence: CDR1 GTSNPN, CDR2 SVGIG (reference sequence). Trimming took off 5 bases at V and 3 bases at J, with 17 bases between the two ends. TCRdb's copy holds only in-frame clones and misses some; the assay was immunoSEQ multiplex PCR. The sample has around 43,000 clones, 85% to 95% seen once. The receptor comes from a male donor with vitiligo. V and J are TRBV30 and TRBJ1-5; D remains unclear. Sequenced material: blood. The chain's CDR3 is CAWALAGFSNQPQHF. The CDR3 DNA reads TGTGCCTGGGCCCTGGCGGGATTTTCCAATCAGCCCCAGCATTTT. The full variable domain, in which reference TRBV30 and TRBJ1-5 provide the parts outside the CDR3, is SQTIHQWPATLVQPVGSPLSLECTVEGTSNPNLYWYRQAAGRGLQLLFYSVGIGQISSEVPQNLSASRPQDRQFILSSKKLLLSDSGFYLCAWALAGFSNQPQHFGDGTRLSIL.